One sample yielded the 29 T cell receptor beta chains listed below, sequenced in a study of T cells in Graves' hyperthyroidism and ophthalmopathy (dated by TCRdb to about 2019). Library creation used multiplex PCR. The data were produced on an Illumina HiSeq 2000. TCR beta CDR3 regions were amplified from RNA transcripts. For the first round of RT-PCR on the TCR CDR3, the HTBI primer set was used together with the Qiagen OneStep RT-PCR kit. TCRdb cleaned the public reads at Q25 with fastp, built clones with MiXCR and kept in-frame beta chains. Every distinct CDR3 protein forms one entry, paired with its most common genes and DNA. The sample table records about 700,000 distinct CDR3 sequences; around 15% of these occur just once. Of the sample, about a tenth is held by the ten largest clones. The sample comprised blood. Every receptor here comes from a woman between 18 and 29 years old with Graves' hyperthyroidism.

In this sample, this clonotype turned up a few times. The chain has TRBV4-1 and TRBJ1-5; a weak D match, TRBD1 (6 bases). The CDR3 covers 16 residues. The V and J ends lost 0 bases and 2 bases respectively, with 11 bases between them. Germline CDR1 and CDR2: MGHRA and YSYEKL. CDR3 DNA: TGCGCCAGCAGCCAAGATGGGGGGCTCGGCAATCAGCCCCAGCATTTT. Its protein product is CASSQDGGLGNQPQHF.

The chain links TRBV24-1 to TRBJ2-7, with 9 bases identical to TRBD2. Germline CDR1 and CDR2: KGHDR and SFDVKD. Losses at the gene ends were 2 bases for V and 2 bases for J; bases not matched to a gene: 6. CDR3 length equals 16 residues. The CDR3 coding sequence is TGTGCCACCAGTGATTCCCAAGCGGGAGGTGCCTACGAGCAGTACTTC. Protein product: CATSDSQAGGAYEQYF.

This clonotype appeared many times. The V and J genes are TRBV28 and TRBJ1-5; D is unclear. This CDR3 is built from 12 residues. Germline V gene data show CDR1 as MDHEN and CDR2 as SYDVKM. Trimming stripped 3 bases from V and 5 bases from J, with 5 bases between. In nucleotides, the CDR3 is TGTGCCAGCAGTTTGCCGCATCAGCCCCAGCATTTT. Translating gives CASSLPHQPQHF.

This clonotype appeared many times. V gene TRBV30 combines with J gene TRBJ1-1; 7 positions agree with TRBD1. This CDR3 has 11 residues. J gave up 11 bases and V 3 bases, and 6 bases lay outside the gene matches. Germline CDR1 reads GTSNPN; CDR2 reads SVGIG (reference sequence). CDR3 protein: CAWRDRLLAFF. The CDR3 DNA reads as TGTGCCTGGAGGGACAGGCTCTTGGCTTTCTTT.

This clonotype was detected many times. The rearrangement uses TRBV15 and TRBJ2-7; tentative D call: TRBD2 (5 bases). The CDR3 is 15 residues long. Germline V lookup: CDR1 LNHNV, CDR2 YYDKDF (reference sequence). The ends were cut back, 2 bases at V and 1 base at J, with 12 bases in the middle. The chain's CDR3 is CATSRPAARSYEQYF. DNA of the CDR3: TGTGCCACCAGCAGACCAGCGGCAAGATCCTACGAGCAGTACTTC. The full variable domain, in which reference TRBV15 and TRBJ2-7 provide the parts outside the CDR3, is DAMVIQNPRYQVTQFGKPVTLSCSQTLNHNVMYWYQQKSSQAPKLLFHYYDKDFNNEADTPDNFQSRRPNTSFCFLDIRSPGLGDTAMYLCATSRPAARSYEQYFGPGTRLTVT.

The rearrangement links TRBV5-1 to TRBJ2-7, with 10 bases fitting TRBD1. Germline V gene data show CDR1 as SGHRS and CDR2 as YFSETQ. The trim removed 6 bases at V and 1 base at J, leaving 10 bases unmatched. The CDR3 is made up of 16 amino acids. CDR3 sequence: CASNPLPGQGSYEQYF. The CDR3 coding sequence is TGCGCCAGCAATCCACTGCCGGGACAGGGGTCCTACGAGCAGTACTTC. Variable domain in full (rest from reference TRBV5-1 and TRBJ2-7): KAGVTQTPRYLIKTRGQQVTLSCSPISGHRSVSWYQQTPGQGLQFLFEYFSETQRNKGNFPGRFSGRQFSNSRSEMNVSTLELGDSALYLCASNPLPGQGSYEQYFGPGTRLTVT.

This clonotype was observed many times. The V and J genes are TRBV5-1 and TRBJ1-1; the D is unclear. Germline V CDR1 and CDR2: SGHRS, YFSETQ. The CDR3 loop spans 13 amino acids. V dropped 4 bases and J dropped 1 base, with 8 bases sitting between them. This CDR3 is CASSNGPNTEAFF. The DNA for the CDR3 is TGCGCCAGCAGCAACGGACCGAACACTGAAGCTTTCTTT.

There are many counts of this clonotype. The rearrangement links TRBV20-1 to TRBJ2-7, with 9 bases fitting TRBD1. Germline V gene data show CDR1 as DFQATT and CDR2 as SNEGSKA (reference sequence). The J segment lost 3 bases and the V segment lost 7 bases, leaving 10 bases of the junction unmatched. The CDR3 loop spans 14 amino acids. The CDR3 here is CSVHLPDRGYEQYF. CDR3 in DNA: TGCAGTGTCCATCTGCCGGACAGGGGCTACGAGCAGTACTTC.

The V gene is TRBV20-1, the J gene TRBJ1-3, with TRBD1 matching over 7 bases. The J segment lost 3 bases and the V segment lost 6 bases, leaving 8 bases of the junction unmatched. CDR3 length: 14 residues. Germline loops: CDR1 DFQATT, CDR2 SNEGSKA (reference sequence). In DNA form, the CDR3 reads TGCAGTGCCAAAGACAGGGTAGTTGGAAACACCATATATTTT. Residues: CSAKDRVVGNTIYF.

This clonotype was seen repeatedly, ten times or more. V and J are TRBV28 and TRBJ1-4; D might be TRBD1 (5 bases). This CDR3 spans 16 amino acids. The V end lost 2 bases, the J end lost 0 bases, and 10 bases lay between the germline ends. CDR1 and CDR2 from the germline V gene are MDHEN and SYDVKM. The CDR3 sequence is CASSLQGKATNEKLFF. DNA for the CDR3: TGTGCCAGCAGTTTACAGGGCAAAGCAACTAATGAAAAACTGTTTTTT.

This clonotype was observed a few times. The rearrangement uses TRBV27 and TRBJ2-7; D remains ambiguous. Between the trimmed V and J ends, which lost 6 bases and 0 bases, there was a span of 9 bases. Germline loops: CDR1 MNHEY, CDR2 SMNVEV (reference sequence). The CDR3 totals 13 residues. The CDR3 nucleotides are TGTGCCAGCAGGGGCATTGACTCCTACGAGCAGTACTTC. It encodes CASRGIDSYEQYF.

This clonotype has at least ten counts. This rearrangement joins TRBV7-2 to TRBJ2-3; possible D gene TRBD2, 6 bases. The CDR3 consists of 16 residues. Germline CDR1 SGHTA, CDR2 FQGNSA. V was pared by 5 bases and J by 4 bases, with 19 bases between. CDR3 sequence reads: CASSGSYGGGADTQYF. CDR3 bases: TGTGCCAGCAGCGGGAGCTATGGAGGAGGGGCAGATACGCAGTATTTT.

CDR3 in amino acids: CSLRTLRDYNSPLHF. CDR3 sequence (DNA): TGCAGCCTACGGACTCTGAGAGACTATAATTCACCCCTCCACTTT. This rearrangement joins TRBV29-1 to TRBJ1-6; D remains unclear. CDR3 size: 15 residues. V was clipped by 8 bases and J by 3 bases, with 17 bases between them. Germline V gene sequence: CDR1 SQVTM, CDR2 ANQGSEA.

This clonotype showed up many times. The chain couples TRBV20-1 to TRBJ1-5; maybe TRBD1 (5 bases). The V end was cut by 6 bases, the J end by 2 bases, with 20 bases between. From germline, CDR1 is DFQATT and CDR2 SNEGSKA (reference sequence). This CDR3 spans 16 amino acids. CDR3 in amino acids: CSAEGRVGYGNQPQHF. The CDR3 DNA follows: TGCAGTGCAGAGGGCAGGGTAGGATATGGCAATCAGCCCCAGCATTTT.

This clonotype was observed many times. CDR3 amino acids: CASSSLWQGRYEQYF. The CDR3 DNA sequence: TGTGCCAGCAGTTCCCTATGGCAGGGGCGGTACGAGCAGTACTTC. The genes are TRBV12-3 or TRBV12-4 and TRBJ2-7, with D maybe TRBD1 (6 bases). The ends were cut back, 4 bases at V and 4 bases at J, with 17 bases in the middle. The CDR3 totals 15 residues.

The table lists this clonotype with many counts. This chain joins TRBV27 and TRBJ2-4, with TRBD1 matching over 10 bases. CDR1 is MNHEY, CDR2 SMNVEV, per germline (reference sequence). The CDR3 has 14 residues. The trim removed 2 bases at V and 11 bases at J, leaving 6 bases unmatched. CDR3 region: CASSLRTGGEVQYF. CDR3 DNA sequence: TGTGCCAGCAGTTTAAGGACAGGGGGGGAAGTTCAGTACTTC.

The sample holds many counts of this clonotype. The chain links TRBV14 to TRBJ1-1, with D possibly being TRBD1 (5 bases). The germline V and J ends were trimmed by 3 bases and 0 bases, with 5 bases remaining between them. CDR3 length: 13 residues. Per germline, CDR1 SGHDN and CDR2 FVKESK. CDR3 sequence reads: CASSQGVNTEAFF. The CDR3 DNA is TGTGCCAGCAGCCAGGGGGTGAACACTGAAGCTTTCTTT.

V is TRBV6-1 and J is TRBJ1-1; D not certain. V lost 3 bases, J lost 4 bases, and 15 bases lay in between. In germline, CDR1 is MNHNS, CDR2 SASEGT. This CDR3 has 15 residues. As DNA, the CDR3 is TGTGCCAGCAGTGAGAACGTAGGTGGGCGCACTGAAGCTTTCTTT. Encoded protein: CASSENVGGRTEAFF.

This clonotype was recorded at least ten times. The rearrangement links TRBV25-1 to TRBJ2-3; weak D call: TRBD2 (5 bases). Germline CDR1 MGHDK, CDR2 SYGVNS. The CDR3 is 15 residues long. Trimming shortened V by 2 bases and J by 6 bases, and 15 bases separated the two germline ends. The CDR3 loop is CASSEGTAGGDTQYF. Written as DNA, the CDR3 is TGTGCCAGCAGTGAAGGAACTGCGGGCGGGGATACGCAGTATTTT. The full variable domain, its missing parts supplied by reference TRBV25-1 and TRBJ2-3, is EADIYQTPRYLVIGTGKKITLECSQTMGHDKMYWYQQDPGMELHLIHYSYGVNSTEKGDLSSESTVSRIRTEHFPLTLESARPSHTSQYLCASSEGTAGGDTQYFGPGTRLTVL.

At least ten counts were recorded for this clonotype. The rearrangement joins TRBV12-3 or TRBV12-4 to TRBJ1-1; D might be TRBD1 (6 bases). V gave up 3 bases and J gave up 6 bases, with 17 bases separating them. This CDR3 spans 15 amino acids. In DNA, the CDR3 is TGTGCCAGCAGTTTCCCCTTACAGGGATTCTCTGAAGCTTTCTTT. Translated: CASSFPLQGFSEAFF.

At least ten counts were recorded for this clonotype. The chain combines TRBV20-1 with TRBJ2-1; D is possibly TRBD2 (5 bases). Germline CDR1 and CDR2: DFQATT and SNEGSKA (reference sequence). The CDR3 is 15 amino acids. V was pared by 3 bases and J by 3 bases, with 15 bases between. Here the CDR3 DNA reads TGCAGTGCTAGTTTGCCAGCGGCTATCTACAATGAGCAGTTCTTC. The encoded protein is CSASLPAAIYNEQFF.

This clonotype was recorded at least ten times. This chain links TRBV7-9 with TRBJ2-7; 10 bases are shared with TRBD2. The CDR3 consists of 14 residues. The germline CDR1 and CDR2 sequences are SEHNR and FQNEAQ (reference sequence). V was pared by 3 bases and J by 5 bases, with 4 bases of the junction left unmatched. CDR3 in amino acids: CASSFSGRDDEQYF. The CDR3 DNA reads TGTGCCAGCAGCTTCAGCGGGAGGGACGACGAGCAGTACTTC.

The table lists this clonotype with a few counts. The chain combines TRBV19 with TRBJ2-3, with 7 bases matching TRBD2. The length of the CDR3 is 14 residues. Germline trimming cut 10 bases from V and 5 bases from J; bases unmatched to any gene: 12. Germline assignment: CDR1 LNHDA and CDR2 SQIVND (reference sequence). The CDR3 nucleotides read TGTGCCACCAAGCGGGACCTCGCAGGAGATACGCAGTATTTT. Amino acid sequence: CATKRDLAGDTQYF.

This rearrangement joins TRBV7-9 to TRBJ1-2; D unresolved. Germline values: CDR1 SEHNR, CDR2 FQNEAQ (reference sequence). Trimming shortened V by 2 bases and J by 5 bases, and 6 bases separated the two germline ends. This CDR3 has 12 residues. The CDR3 nucleotides are TGTGCCAGCAGCTTAATGGGGTATGGCTACACCTTC. This encodes CASSLMGYGYTF.

This clonotype was counted many times. This chain links TRBV28 with TRBJ1-4; D is unresolved. The CDR3 runs to 18 residues. CDR1 is MDHEN, CDR2 SYDVKM, per germline. V was cut by 5 bases and J by 8 bases, with 27 bases left in between. The CDR3 region is CASSPRFISVPTEEKLFF. CDR3 DNA sequence: TGTGCCAGCAGTCCCCGGTTTATTAGTGTGCCCACGGAGGAAAAACTGTTTTTT.

With respect to this clonotype: A much more abundant neighbour one base away suggests this may be a read error. The chain is built from TRBV7-2 and TRBJ2-7; TRBD2 aligns across 13 bases. The CDR3 totals 18 residues. The germline V gene encodes CDR1 SGHTA and CDR2 FQGNSA. Here the CDR3 DNA reads TGTGCCGGCAGCTTAGCCCCCAGGACTAGCGGGAGTAGGAACGAGCAGTACTTC. This sequence encodes CAGSLAPRTSGSRNEQYF.

This clonotype was counted at least ten times. This chain links TRBV6-5 with TRBJ1-1; TRBD1 agrees at 7 bases. CDR3 length: 15 amino acids. CDR1 and CDR2 (germline): MNHEY, SVGAGI. The trim removed 0 bases at V and 3 bases at J, leaving 4 bases unmatched. The CDR3 nucleotides read TGTGCCAGCAGTTACTCGGACAGGAGTTACACTGAAGCTTTCTTT. Its protein is CASSYSDRSYTEAFF.

The genes are TRBV14 and TRBJ1-1; D remains ambiguous. The germline CDR1 and CDR2 sequences are SGHDN and FVKESK. V gave up 1 base and J gave up 1 base, with 7 bases separating them. The CDR3 spans 14 residues. CDR3 in amino acids: CASSQGPTNTEAFF. CDR3 nucleotides: TGTGCCAGCAGCCAAGGGCCGACGAACACTGAAGCTTTCTTT. The full variable domain, its missing parts supplied by reference TRBV14 and TRBJ1-1, is EAGVTQFPSHSVIEKGQTVTLRCDPISGHDNLYWYRRVMGKEIKFLLHFVKESKQDESGMPNNRFLAERTGGTYSTLKVQPAELEDSGVYFCASSQGPTNTEAFFGQGTRLTVV.

J is TRBJ2-3 and V is TRBV30, with a weak D call TRBD1 (6 bases). Looked up from germline, CDR1 is GTSNPN and CDR2 is SVGIG (reference sequence). The germline V and J ends were trimmed by 3 bases and 6 bases, with 25 bases remaining between them. The CDR3 length is 17 residues. CDR3 loop: CAWRRGKSSAPHDTQYF. The CDR3 DNA follows: TGTGCCTGGAGGAGGGGGAAAAGTAGTGCTCCACATGATACGCAGTATTTT. Supplemented by reference TRBV30 and TRBJ2-3, the full variable domain reads SQTIHQWPATLVQPVGSPLSLECTVEGTSNPNLYWYRQAAGRGLQLLFYSVGIGQISSEVPQNLSASRPQDRQFILSSKKLLLSDSGFYLCAWRRGKSSAPHDTQYFGPGTRLTVL.